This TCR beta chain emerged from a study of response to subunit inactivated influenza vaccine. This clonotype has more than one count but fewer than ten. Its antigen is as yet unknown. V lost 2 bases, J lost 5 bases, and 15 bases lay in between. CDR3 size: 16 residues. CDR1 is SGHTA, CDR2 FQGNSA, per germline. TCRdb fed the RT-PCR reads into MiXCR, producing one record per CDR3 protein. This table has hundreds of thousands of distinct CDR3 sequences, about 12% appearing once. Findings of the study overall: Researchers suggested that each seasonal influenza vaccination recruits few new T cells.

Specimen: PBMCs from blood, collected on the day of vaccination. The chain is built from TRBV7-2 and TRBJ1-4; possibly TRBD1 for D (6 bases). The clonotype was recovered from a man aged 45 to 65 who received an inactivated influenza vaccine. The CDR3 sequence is CASSLSTGLQNEKLFF. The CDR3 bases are TGTGCCAGCAGCTTATCAACAGGGCTCCAGAATGAAAAACTGTTTTTT. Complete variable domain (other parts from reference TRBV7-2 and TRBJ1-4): GAGVSQSPSNKVTEKGKDVELRCDPISGHTALYWYRQSLGQGLEFLIYFQGNSAPDKSGLPSDRFSAERTGGSVSTLTIQRTQQEDSAVYLCASSLSTGLQNEKLFFGSGTQLSVL.